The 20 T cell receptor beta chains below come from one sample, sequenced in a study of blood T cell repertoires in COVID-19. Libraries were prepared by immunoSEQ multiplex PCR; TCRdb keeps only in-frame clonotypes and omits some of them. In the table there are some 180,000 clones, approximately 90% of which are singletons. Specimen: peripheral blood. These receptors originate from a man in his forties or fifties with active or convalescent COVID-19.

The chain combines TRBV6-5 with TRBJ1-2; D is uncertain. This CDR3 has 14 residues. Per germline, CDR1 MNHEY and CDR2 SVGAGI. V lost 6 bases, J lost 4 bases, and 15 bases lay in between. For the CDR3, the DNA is TGTGCCAGCAGGAGTTTAACAGAACTCTATGGCTACACCTTC. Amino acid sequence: CASRSLTELYGYTF.

DNA of the CDR3: TGCAGCGCCCTCCCCTTCCACGGGGGTGGCTACACCTTC. As protein: CSALPFHGGGYTF. The genes are TRBV29-1 and TRBJ1-2; tentatively, D is TRBD1 (5 bases). V was trimmed by 7 bases and J by 7 bases, leaving 19 bases between them. The CDR3 has 13 residues. Germline CDR1 SQVTM, CDR2 ANQGSEA.

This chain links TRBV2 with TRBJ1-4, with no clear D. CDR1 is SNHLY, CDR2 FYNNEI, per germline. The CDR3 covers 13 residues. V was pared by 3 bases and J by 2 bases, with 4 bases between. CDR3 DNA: TGTGCCAGCAGTGACCTCACTAATGAAAAACTGTTTTTT. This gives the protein CASSDLTNEKLFF.

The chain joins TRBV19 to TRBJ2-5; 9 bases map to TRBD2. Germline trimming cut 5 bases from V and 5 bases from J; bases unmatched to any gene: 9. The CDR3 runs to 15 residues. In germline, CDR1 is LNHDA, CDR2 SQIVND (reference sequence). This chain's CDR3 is CASSSRGGARETQYF. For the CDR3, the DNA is TGTGCCAGTAGTTCGCGCGGGGGGGCCCGGGAGACCCAGTACTTC.

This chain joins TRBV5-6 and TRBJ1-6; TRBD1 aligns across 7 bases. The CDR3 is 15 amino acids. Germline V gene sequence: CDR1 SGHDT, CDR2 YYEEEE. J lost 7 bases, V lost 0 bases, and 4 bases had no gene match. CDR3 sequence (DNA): TGTGCCAGCAGCTTGGGGCAGGGGGGAAATTCACCCCTCCACTTT. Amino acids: CASSLGQGGNSPLHF.

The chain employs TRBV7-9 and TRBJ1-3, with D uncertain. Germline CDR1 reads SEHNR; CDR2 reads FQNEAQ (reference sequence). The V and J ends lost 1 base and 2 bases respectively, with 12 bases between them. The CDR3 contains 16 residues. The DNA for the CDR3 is TGTGCCAGCAGCTTAGTGCCTTCGGGAACTGGAAACACCATATATTTT. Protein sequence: CASSLVPSGTGNTIYF.

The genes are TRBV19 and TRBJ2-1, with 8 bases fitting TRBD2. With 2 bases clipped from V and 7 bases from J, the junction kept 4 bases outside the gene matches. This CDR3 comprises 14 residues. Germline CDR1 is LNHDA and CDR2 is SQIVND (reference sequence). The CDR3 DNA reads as TGTGCCAGTAGTATAACGGGAGGGCCTAATGAGCAGTTCTTC. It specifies CASSITGGPNEQFF.

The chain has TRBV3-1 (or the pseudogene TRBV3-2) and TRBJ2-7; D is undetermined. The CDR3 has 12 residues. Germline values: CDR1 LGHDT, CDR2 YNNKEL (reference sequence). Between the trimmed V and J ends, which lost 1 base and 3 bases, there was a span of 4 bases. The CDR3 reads CASSQGLYEQYF. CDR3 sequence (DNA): TGTGCCAGCAGCCAAGGTCTCTACGAGCAGTACTTC.

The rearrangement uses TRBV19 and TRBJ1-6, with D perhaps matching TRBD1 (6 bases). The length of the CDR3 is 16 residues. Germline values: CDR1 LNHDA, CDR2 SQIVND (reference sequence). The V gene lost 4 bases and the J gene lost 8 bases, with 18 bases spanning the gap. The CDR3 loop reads CASSKGLDRRDSPLHF. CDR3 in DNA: TGTGCCAGTAGTAAAGGGCTCGACAGGCGAGATTCACCCCTCCACTTT. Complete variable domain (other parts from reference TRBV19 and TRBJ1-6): DGGITQSPKYLFRKEGQNVTLSCEQNLNHDAMYWYRQDPGQGLRLIYYSQIVNDFQKGDIAEGYSVSREKKESFPLTVTSAQKNPTAFYLCASSKGLDRRDSPLHFGNGTRLTVT.

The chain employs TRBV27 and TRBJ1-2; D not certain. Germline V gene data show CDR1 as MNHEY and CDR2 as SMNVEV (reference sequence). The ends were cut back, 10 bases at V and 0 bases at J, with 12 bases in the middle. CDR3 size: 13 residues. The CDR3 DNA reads TGTGCCACCTCCCCGAGCCCTAACTATGGCTACACCTTC. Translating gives CATSPSPNYGYTF.

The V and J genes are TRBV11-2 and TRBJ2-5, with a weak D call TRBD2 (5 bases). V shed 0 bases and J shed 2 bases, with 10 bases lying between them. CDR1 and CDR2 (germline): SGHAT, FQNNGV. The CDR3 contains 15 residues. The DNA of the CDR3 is TGTGCCAGCAGCTTAGAAGCGGTGCCGCAAGAGACCCAGTACTTC. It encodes CASSLEAVPQETQYF.

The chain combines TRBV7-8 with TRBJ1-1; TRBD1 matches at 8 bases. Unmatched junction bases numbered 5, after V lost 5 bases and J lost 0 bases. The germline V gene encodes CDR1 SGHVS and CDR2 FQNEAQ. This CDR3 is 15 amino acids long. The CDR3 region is CASSQGAGMNTEAFF. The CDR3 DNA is TGTGCCAGCAGCCAGGGGGCGGGGATGAACACTGAAGCTTTCTTT.

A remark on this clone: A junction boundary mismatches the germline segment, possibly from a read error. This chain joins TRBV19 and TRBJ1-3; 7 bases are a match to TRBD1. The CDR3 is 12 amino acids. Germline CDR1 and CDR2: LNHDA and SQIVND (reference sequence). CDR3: CASMVCLQGRHF. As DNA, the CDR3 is TGTGCCAGTATGGTCTGCTTACAGGGGAGACATTTT.

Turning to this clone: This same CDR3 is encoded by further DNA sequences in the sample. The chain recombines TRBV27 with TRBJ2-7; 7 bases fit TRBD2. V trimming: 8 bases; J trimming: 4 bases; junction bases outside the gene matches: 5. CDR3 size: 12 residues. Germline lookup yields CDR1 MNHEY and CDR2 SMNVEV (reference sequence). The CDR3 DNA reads TGTGCCAGCCTCGGGGGGTCTTACGAGCAGTACTTC. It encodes CASLGGSYEQYF.

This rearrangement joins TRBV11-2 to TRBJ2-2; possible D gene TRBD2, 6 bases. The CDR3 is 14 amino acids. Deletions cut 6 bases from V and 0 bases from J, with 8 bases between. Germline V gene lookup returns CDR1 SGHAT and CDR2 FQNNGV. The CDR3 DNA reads TGTGCCAGCAGGCGCGGGACGAACACCGGGGAGCTGTTTTTT. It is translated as CASRRGTNTGELFF. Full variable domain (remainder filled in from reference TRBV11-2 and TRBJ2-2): EAGVAQSPRYKIIEKRQSVAFWCNPISGHATLYWYQQILGQGPKLLIQFQNNGVVDDSQLPKDRFSAERLKGVDSTLKIQPAKLEDSAVYLCASRRGTNTGELFFGEGSRLTVL.

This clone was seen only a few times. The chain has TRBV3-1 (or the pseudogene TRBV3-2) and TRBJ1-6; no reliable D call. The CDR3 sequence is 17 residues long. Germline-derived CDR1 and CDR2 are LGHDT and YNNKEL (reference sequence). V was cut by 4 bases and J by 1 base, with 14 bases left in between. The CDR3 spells CASSPGVRRSYNSPLHF. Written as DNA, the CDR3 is TGTGCCAGCAGCCCCGGAGTGCGGCGGTCCTATAATTCACCCCTCCACTTT.

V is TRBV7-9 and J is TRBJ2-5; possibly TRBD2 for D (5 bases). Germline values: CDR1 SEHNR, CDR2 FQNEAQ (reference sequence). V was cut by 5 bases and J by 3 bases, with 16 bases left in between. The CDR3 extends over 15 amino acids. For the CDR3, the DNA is TGTGCCAGCAGCCCAGAGGGTCGAGAAAAAGAGACCCAGTACTTC. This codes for CASSPEGREKETQYF.

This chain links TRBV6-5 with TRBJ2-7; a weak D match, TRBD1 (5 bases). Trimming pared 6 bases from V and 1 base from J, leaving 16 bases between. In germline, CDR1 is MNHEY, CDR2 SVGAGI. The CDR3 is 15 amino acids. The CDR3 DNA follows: TGTGCCAGCAGATCGACAGCTTGGCCTTCCTACGAGCAGTACTTC. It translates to CASRSTAWPSYEQYF.

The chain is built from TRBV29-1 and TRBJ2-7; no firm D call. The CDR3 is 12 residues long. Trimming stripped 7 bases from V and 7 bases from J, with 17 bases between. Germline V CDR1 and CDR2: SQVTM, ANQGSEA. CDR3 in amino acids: CSGGPTDGEQYF. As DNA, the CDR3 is TGCAGCGGAGGTCCTACGGATGGGGAGCAGTACTTC.

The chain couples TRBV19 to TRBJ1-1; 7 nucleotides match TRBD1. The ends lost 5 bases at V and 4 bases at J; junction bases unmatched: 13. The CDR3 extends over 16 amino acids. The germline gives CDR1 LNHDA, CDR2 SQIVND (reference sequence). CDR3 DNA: TGTGCCAGTAGTCGACCGACAGGGCTCGGGGTCACTGAAGCTTTCTTT. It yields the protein CASSRPTGLGVTEAFF.